This is a list of T cell receptor beta chains from one sample in a study of graft-versus-host responses after intestinal transplantation. TCRdb's copy holds only in-frame clones and misses some; the assay was immunoSEQ multiplex PCR. The table lists 55,000 to 70,000 clones, around 91% of them singletons. The sample consisted of PBMCs, taken 118 days after intestinal transplantation. These receptors were collected from a human patient who received an intestinal transplant, so some T cells may come from the graft donor. Both conserved end residues are part of each CDR3. A D gene is named only where the DNA matches it firmly. Where a row states a size, it is once, few, many or the class of an expanded clone; other rows omit it.

clone size,V gene,J gene,CDR3 length,D gene,CDR3 protein,CDR3 DNA
.,TRBV9,TRBJ2-1,15,.,CASSVKTGSYNEQFF,TGTGCCAGCAGCGTGAAGACAGGCTCCTACAATGAGCAGTTCTTC
.,TRBV7-7,TRBJ2-1,15,TRBD1,CARIDGTGGQVEQFF,TGTGCTAGGATTGACGGGACAGGGGGCCAAGTTGAGCAGTTCTTC
.,TRBV2,TRBJ1-1,14,.,CASSGATGNTEAFF,TGTGCCAGCAGTGGGGCGACAGGGAACACTGAAGCTTTCTTT
.,TRBV5-6,TRBJ1-2,15,.,CASSLKVVGEGGYTF,TGTGCCAGCAGCTTGAAAGTTGTCGGGGAAGGGGGCTACACCTTC
.,TRBV9,TRBJ1-3,14,.,CAGKQGPSGNTIYF,TGTGCCGGCAAACAGGGACCCTCTGGAAACACCATATATTTT
.,TRBV5-1,TRBJ1-1,13,.,CASRDSMNTEAFF,TGCGCCAGCAGGGATTCAATGAACACTGAAGCTTTCTTT
.,TRBV6-1,TRBJ1-3,14,.,CASSEQGTGNTIYF,TGTGCCAGCAGTGAACAGGGTACAGGAAACACCATATATTTT
.,TRBV7-3,TRBJ2-7,13,.,CASSPRDGYEQYF,TGTGCCAGCAGCCCCCGGGACGGCTACGAGCAGTACTTC
.,TRBV4-2,TRBJ1-2,17,.,CASSQDRVSQRASGYTF,TGTGCCAGCAGCCAAGATAGGGTGAGCCAGCGAGCGAGTGGCTACACCTTC
.,TRBV6-1,TRBJ1-4,14,.,CASRTPGMSRELFF,TGTGCCAGCAGGACACCGGGGATGAGTAGGGAACTGTTTTTT
.,TRBV28,TRBJ2-5,15,TRBD2,CASSIRDYHQETQYF,TGTGCCAGCAGTATCCGGGACTACCACCAAGAGACCCAGTACTTC
.,TRBV27,TRBJ1-5,12,.,CASSFTDQPQHF,TGTGCCAGCAGTTTCACGGATCAGCCCCAGCATTTT
.,TRBV5-1,TRBJ2-7,15,TRBD2,CASSVTSGRSYEQYF,TGCGCCAGCAGCGTAACTAGCGGGCGCTCCTACGAGCAGTACTTC
.,TRBV2,TRBJ1-1,15,TRBD1,CASRRDRPMNTEAFF,TGTGCCAGCAGGCGGGACAGACCTATGAACACTGAAGCTTTCTTT
.,TRBV19,TRBJ2-5,18,TRBD2,CASSDIGLAGGIGETQYF,TGTGCCAGTAGTGACATCGGACTAGCGGGTGGGATTGGAGAGACCCAGTACTTC
.,TRBV6-1,TRBJ2-3,15,TRBD2,CASSELAGGYGTQYF,TGTGCCAGCAGTGAACTAGCGGGAGGTTATGGTACGCAGTATTTT
.,TRBV5-4,TRBJ2-7,14,TRBD1,CASSSGQGAYEQYF,TGTGCCAGCAGCTCGGGACAGGGGGCCTACGAGCAGTACTTC
.,TRBV4-1,TRBJ2-3,16,.,CASSPLQGPYADTQYF,TGCGCCAGCAGTCCACTGCAGGGCCCTTATGCAGATACGCAGTATTTT
.,TRBV4-2,TRBJ2-1,16,.,CASSQDRTGRANEQFF,TGTGCCAGCAGCCAAGACCGGACAGGGAGGGCGAATGAGCAGTTCTTC
.,TRBV5-1,TRBJ2-6,17,TRBD1,CASSPGTGVSGANVLTF,TGCGCCAGCAGCCCCGGGACAGGCGTCTCTGGGGCCAACGTCCTGACTTTC
.,TRBV5-6,TRBJ2-7,13,.,CASSLGSDGEQYF,TGTGCCAGCAGCTTGGGTTCGGACGGGGAGCAGTACTTC
.,TRBV6-5,TRBJ2-5,14,TRBD1,CASRPGQGMETQYF,TGTGCCAGCAGACCCGGACAGGGAATGGAGACCCAGTACTTC
.,TRBV7-8,TRBJ2-1,14,.,CASSFGGSYNEQFF,TGTGCCAGCAGCTTTGGCGGGTCCTACAATGAGCAGTTCTTC
.,TRBV28,TRBJ1-3,16,TRBD1,CASSFRRGLRGNTIYF,TGTGCCAGCAGTTTCCGAAGGGGGCTCCGTGGAAACACCATATATTTT
.,TRBV7-9,TRBJ1-6,13,.,CASSLDRGSPLHF,TGTGCCAGCAGCTTAGATCGAGGTTCACCCCTCCACTTT
.,TRBV15,TRBJ1-1,16,TRBD1,CATSRARGPWNTEAFF,TGTGCCACCAGCAGAGCCAGGGGGCCTTGGAACACTGAAGCTTTCTTT
.,TRBV5-1,TRBJ2-3,15,TRBD2,CASSAGTSNTDTQYF,TGCGCCAGCAGCGCCGGGACTAGTAACACAGATACGCAGTATTTT
.,TRBV4-2,TRBJ1-5,13,.,CASSQHMGQPQHF,TGTGCCAGCAGCCAACACATGGGGCAGCCCCAGCATTTT
.,TRBV7-2,TRBJ2-5,16,TRBD2,CASSLGLAALQETQYF,TGTGCCAGCAGCTTAGGGCTAGCGGCTCTCCAAGAGACCCAGTACTTC
once,TRBV7-9,TRBJ1-2,13,.,CASSPGSIYGYTF,TGTGCCAGCAGCCCCGGGTCTATCTATGGCTACACCTTC
.,TRBV6-1,TRBJ2-5,18,TRBD1,CASSVDPDREAVGETQYF,TGTGCCAGCAGTGTCGATCCGGACAGGGAGGCCGTTGGGGAGACCCAGTACTTC
.,TRBV5-4,TRBJ2-1,12,.,CASSLPGSEQFF,TGTGCCAGCAGCTTGCCGGGGAGTGAGCAGTTCTTC